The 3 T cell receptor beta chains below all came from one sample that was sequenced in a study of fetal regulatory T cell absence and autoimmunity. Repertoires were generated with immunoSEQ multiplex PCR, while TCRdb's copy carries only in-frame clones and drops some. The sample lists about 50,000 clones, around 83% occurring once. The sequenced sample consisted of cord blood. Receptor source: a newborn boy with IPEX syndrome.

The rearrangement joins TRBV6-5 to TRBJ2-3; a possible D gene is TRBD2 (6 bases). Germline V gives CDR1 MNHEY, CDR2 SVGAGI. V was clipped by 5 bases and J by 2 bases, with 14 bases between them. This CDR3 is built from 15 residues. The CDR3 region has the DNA TGTGCCAGCAGTACTCGGGACTTCCACACAGATACGCAGTATTTT. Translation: CASSTRDFHTDTQYF.

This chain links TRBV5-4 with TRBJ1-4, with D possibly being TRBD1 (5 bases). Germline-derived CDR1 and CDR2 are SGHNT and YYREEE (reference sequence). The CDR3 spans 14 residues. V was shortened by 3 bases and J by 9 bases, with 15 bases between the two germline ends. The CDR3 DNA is TGTGCCAGCAGCTCATTCCAGGGAGAACAAAAACTGTTTTTT. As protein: CASSSFQGEQKLFF.

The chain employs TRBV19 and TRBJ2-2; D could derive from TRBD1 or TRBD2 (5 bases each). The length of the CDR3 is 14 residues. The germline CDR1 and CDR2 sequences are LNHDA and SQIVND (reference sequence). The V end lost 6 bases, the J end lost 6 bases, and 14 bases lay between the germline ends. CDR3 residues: CASRTTRDAGELFF. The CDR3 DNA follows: TGTGCCAGTAGGACCACTAGGGACGCCGGGGAGCTGTTTTTT.